The rows below give T cell receptor beta chains drawn from one sample of a study of blood T cell repertoires in COVID-19. Clones were read by immunoSEQ multiplex PCR, and TCRdb kept only the in-frame ones, dropping some. The repertoire holds 25,000 to 30,000 clones, over 80% seen once, with 65% to 80% in the top ten. The specimen sequenced was peripheral blood. The receptors shown here come from a man between 65 and 80 years old with acute or convalescent COVID-19. The conserved cysteine and the conserved F or W are not part of the CDR3 here. The order of the fields is V gene, J gene, D gene, CDR3 protein. D genes are given only for firm matches.

V: TRBV18
J: TRBJ1-4
D: NA
CDR3: ASSPRNEKLF

V: TRBV19
J: TRBJ1-5
D: NA
CDR3: ATGRDNQPQH

V: TRBV12-3/TRBV12-4
J: TRBJ2-5
D: NA
CDR3: ASSSLMVGTQY

V: TRBV25-1
J: TRBJ1-5
D: TRBD1
CDR3: ASRDRADQPQH

V: TRBV24-1
J: TRBJ2-7
D: TRBD1
CDR3: ATSGRSRGTGGYEQY

V: TRBV11-2
J: TRBJ2-7
D: TRBD2
CDR3: ASSFASGSYEQY

V: TRBV6-2/TRBV6-3
J: TRBJ2-1
D: NA
CDR3: ASSYLGQNNEQF

V: TRBV28
J: TRBJ1-2
D: NA
CDR3: ASSFARVDGYT

V: TRBV28
J: TRBJ2-1
D: NA
CDR3: ASSPFDEQF

V: TRBV7-7
J: TRBJ2-6
D: TRBD1
CDR3: ASSPTGNGANVLT

V: TRBV5-5
J: TRBJ2-7
D: TRBD1
CDR3: ASTRDGTGLYEQY

V: TRBV5-8
J: TRBJ2-3
D: TRBD1
CDR3: ASSWKDRVTDTQY

V: TRBV30
J: TRBJ1-2
D: NA
CDR3: AWSVHLGVYYGYT

V: TRBV7-9
J: TRBJ1-3
D: NA
CDR3: ASSLYRGRNTIY

V: TRBV6-5
J: TRBJ2-7
D: NA
CDR3: ASSRTGFEQY

V: TRBV28
J: TRBJ1-5
D: NA
CDR3: ASSFGLPGGGFSNQPQH

V: TRBV30
J: TRBJ1-5
D: NA
CDR3: AWSVARGFQPQH

V: TRBV19
J: TRBJ1-5
D: TRBD1
CDR3: ASSIPGGWDRETPQH

V: TRBV6-1
J: TRBJ1-1
D: NA
CDR3: ASSEVLGESTEAF

V: TRBV7-9
J: TRBJ1-1
D: NA
CDR3: ASSLERGGISEAF

V: TRBV5-1
J: TRBJ1-1
D: TRBD1
CDR3: ASSLGGGETEAF

V: TRBV24-1
J: TRBJ2-1
D: TRBD2
CDR3: ATSDPPSGGRNEQF

V: TRBV27
J: TRBJ1-2
D: NA
CDR3: ASSFRGGYGYT

V: TRBV7-6
J: TRBJ2-7
D: TRBD1
CDR3: ASSLGGTAYEQY

V: TRBV2
J: TRBJ1-2
D: NA
CDR3: ASTVVVSNYGYT

V: TRBV6-4
J: TRBJ1-6
D: NA
CDR3: AKTELYNSPLH

V: TRBV5-5
J: TRBJ1-5
D: NA
CDR3: ASSLDQGSVGNQPQH

V: TRBV27
J: TRBJ2-2
D: NA
CDR3: ASSFSGASNTGELF

V: TRBV5-4
J: TRBJ2-5
D: NA
CDR3: ASSLVGVQETQY

V: TRBV3-1/TRBV3-2
J: TRBJ2-4
D: NA
CDR3: ASSQDILANIQY

V: TRBV4-2
J: TRBJ2-7
D: NA
CDR3: ASSLHRTANYYEQY

V: TRBV4-2
J: TRBJ2-1
D: TRBD2
CDR3: ASSHQPSSGRGNEQF

V: TRBV6-6
J: TRBJ2-6
D: NA
CDR3: ASSYSIGAGANVLT

V: TRBV5-1
J: TRBJ2-5
D: TRBD2
CDR3: ASSSIAGGYETQY

V: TRBV7-9
J: TRBJ2-6
D: NA
CDR3: APGSGANVLT

V: TRBV7-2
J: TRBJ2-3
D: TRBD2
CDR3: ASSRGTSGARSTDTQY